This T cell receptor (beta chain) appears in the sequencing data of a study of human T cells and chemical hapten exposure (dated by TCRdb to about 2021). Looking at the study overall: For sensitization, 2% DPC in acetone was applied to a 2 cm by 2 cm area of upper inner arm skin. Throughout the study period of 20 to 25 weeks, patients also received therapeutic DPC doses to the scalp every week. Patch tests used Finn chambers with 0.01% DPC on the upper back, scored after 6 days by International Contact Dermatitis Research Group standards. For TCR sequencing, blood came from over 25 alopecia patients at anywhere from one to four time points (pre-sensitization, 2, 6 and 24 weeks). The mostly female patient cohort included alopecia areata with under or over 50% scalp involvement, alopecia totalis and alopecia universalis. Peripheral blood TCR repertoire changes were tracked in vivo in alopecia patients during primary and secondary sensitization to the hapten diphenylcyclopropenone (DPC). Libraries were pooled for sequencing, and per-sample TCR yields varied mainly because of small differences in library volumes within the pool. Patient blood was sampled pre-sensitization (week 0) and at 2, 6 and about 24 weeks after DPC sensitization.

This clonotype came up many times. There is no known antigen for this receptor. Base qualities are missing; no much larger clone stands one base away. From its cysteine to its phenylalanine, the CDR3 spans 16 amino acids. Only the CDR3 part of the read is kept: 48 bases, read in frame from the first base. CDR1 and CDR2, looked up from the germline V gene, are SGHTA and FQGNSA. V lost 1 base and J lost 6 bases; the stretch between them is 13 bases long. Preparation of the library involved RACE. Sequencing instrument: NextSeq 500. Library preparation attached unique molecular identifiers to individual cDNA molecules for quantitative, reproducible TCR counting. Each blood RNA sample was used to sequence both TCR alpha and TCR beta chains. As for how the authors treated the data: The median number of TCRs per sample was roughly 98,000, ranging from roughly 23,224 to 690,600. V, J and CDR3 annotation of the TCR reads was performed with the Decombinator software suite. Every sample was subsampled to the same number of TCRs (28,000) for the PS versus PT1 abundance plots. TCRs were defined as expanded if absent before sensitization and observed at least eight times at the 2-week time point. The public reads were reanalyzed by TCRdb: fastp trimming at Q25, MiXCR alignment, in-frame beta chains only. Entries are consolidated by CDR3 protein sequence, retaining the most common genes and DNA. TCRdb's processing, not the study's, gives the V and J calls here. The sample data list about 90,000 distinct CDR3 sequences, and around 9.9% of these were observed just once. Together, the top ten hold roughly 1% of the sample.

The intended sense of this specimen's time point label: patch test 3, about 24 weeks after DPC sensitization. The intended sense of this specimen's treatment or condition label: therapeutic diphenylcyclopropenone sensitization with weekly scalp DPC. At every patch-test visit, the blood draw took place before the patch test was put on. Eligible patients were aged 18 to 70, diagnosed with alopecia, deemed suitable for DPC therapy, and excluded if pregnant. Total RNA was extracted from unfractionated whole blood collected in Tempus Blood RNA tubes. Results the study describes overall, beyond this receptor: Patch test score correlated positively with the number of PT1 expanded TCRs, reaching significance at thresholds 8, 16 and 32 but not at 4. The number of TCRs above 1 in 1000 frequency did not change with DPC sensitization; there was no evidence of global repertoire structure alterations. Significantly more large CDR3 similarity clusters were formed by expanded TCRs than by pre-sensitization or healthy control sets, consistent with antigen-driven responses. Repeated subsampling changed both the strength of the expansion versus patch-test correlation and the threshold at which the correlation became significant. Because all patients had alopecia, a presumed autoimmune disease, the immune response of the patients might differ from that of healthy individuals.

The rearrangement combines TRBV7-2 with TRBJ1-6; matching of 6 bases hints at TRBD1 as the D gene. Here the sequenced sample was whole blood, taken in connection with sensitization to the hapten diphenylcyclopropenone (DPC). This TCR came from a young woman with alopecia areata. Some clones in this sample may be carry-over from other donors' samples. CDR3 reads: CASSLVVGGSNSPLHF. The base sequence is TGTGCCAGCAGCTTAGTAGTAGGGGGGTCTAATTCACCCCTCCACTTT. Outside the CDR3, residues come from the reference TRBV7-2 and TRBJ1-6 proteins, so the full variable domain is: GAGVSQSPSNKVTEKGKDVELRCDPISGHTALYWYRQSLGQGLEFLIYFQGNSAPDKSGLPSDRFSAERTGGSVSTLTIQRTQQEDSAVYLCASSLVVGGSNSPLHFGNGTRLTVT.